A selection of T cell receptor beta chains follows, all from one sample in a study of blood T cell repertoires in COVID-19. Clones were read by immunoSEQ multiplex PCR, and TCRdb kept only the in-frame ones, dropping some. The table includes under 15,000 clones, about 88% detected once. The sequenced material came from peripheral blood. These receptors all stem from a human donor in a cohort sampled during active COVID-19. Both conserved end residues are trimmed from each CDR3.

CDR3aa: ASSYTGAAYGYT; j_gene: TRBJ1-2; v_gene: TRBV27
CDR3aa: ASSLVASGGARNEQF; j_gene: TRBJ2-1; v_gene: TRBV5-1
CDR3aa: ASRGGDNEQF; j_gene: TRBJ2-1; v_gene: TRBV5-1
CDR3aa: ASSRATRPGQGAYEQY; j_gene: TRBJ2-7; v_gene: TRBV5-1
CDR3aa: ASSLGPGGYT; j_gene: TRBJ1-2; v_gene: TRBV11-3
CDR3aa: ASSIGQVYGYT; j_gene: TRBJ1-2; v_gene: TRBV19
CDR3aa: SPAGNEQF; j_gene: TRBJ2-1; v_gene: TRBV20-1
CDR3aa: ASRLQSSYEQY; j_gene: TRBJ2-7; v_gene: TRBV19
CDR3aa: ASRPLEGPITGELF; j_gene: TRBJ2-2; v_gene: TRBV5-6
CDR3aa: ATAEGLTDQPQH; j_gene: TRBJ1-5; v_gene: TRBV24-1
CDR3aa: ASSVAGRNYGYT; j_gene: TRBJ1-2; v_gene: TRBV9
CDR3aa: ASSPTTGNIGGYT; j_gene: TRBJ1-2; v_gene: TRBV7-2
CDR3aa: ASSLGVNTQY; j_gene: TRBJ2-3; v_gene: TRBV7-2
CDR3aa: ASRGSPPNTEAF; j_gene: TRBJ1-1; v_gene: TRBV25-1
CDR3aa: ASSEWQGAEAF; j_gene: TRBJ1-1; v_gene: TRBV6-5
CDR3aa: ASSLGRATNEKLF; j_gene: TRBJ1-4; v_gene: TRBV5-1
CDR3aa: ATSRDGWANYGYT; j_gene: TRBJ1-2; v_gene: TRBV15
CDR3aa: ASSEAGGTGELF; j_gene: TRBJ2-2; v_gene: TRBV2
CDR3aa: ASSQDRPGWDEQF; j_gene: TRBJ2-1; v_gene: TRBV4-1
CDR3aa: ASSLGGISNYGYT; j_gene: TRBJ1-2; v_gene: TRBV5-4
CDR3aa: ASSQDYSGNTIY; j_gene: TRBJ1-3; v_gene: TRBV7-2
CDR3aa: ASSLEGWGGNEKLF; j_gene: TRBJ1-4; v_gene: TRBV27
CDR3aa: ASSERTGADTQY; j_gene: TRBJ2-3; v_gene: TRBV9
CDR3aa: ASSQVEASKNIQY; j_gene: TRBJ2-4; v_gene: TRBV4-1
CDR3aa: ASSVEGGGDSPLH; j_gene: TRBJ1-6; v_gene: TRBV9
CDR3aa: ASSQDYRTPAYT; j_gene: TRBJ1-2; v_gene: TRBV4-3
CDR3aa: ASSLAGGKTYEQY; j_gene: TRBJ2-7; v_gene: TRBV6-6
CDR3aa: ASRRRDSSYNEQF; j_gene: TRBJ2-1; v_gene: TRBV5-1
CDR3aa: ASSLGIQGGTEAF; j_gene: TRBJ1-1; v_gene: TRBV7-2
CDR3aa: ASSPGQDEQY; j_gene: TRBJ2-7; v_gene: TRBV5-6
CDR3aa: ASSPNQRGTQY; j_gene: TRBJ2-5; v_gene: TRBV7-2
CDR3aa: ASSLQGQQF; j_gene: TRBJ2-1; v_gene: TRBV9
CDR3aa: ASSTTSGLTDTQY; j_gene: TRBJ2-3; v_gene: TRBV5-6
CDR3aa: ASSQEARGWQGPDGYT; j_gene: TRBJ1-2; v_gene: TRBV4-3
CDR3aa: ASTLQGGNEQF; j_gene: TRBJ2-1; v_gene: TRBV2
CDR3aa: ASSIPGQGFYGYT; j_gene: TRBJ1-2; v_gene: TRBV7-9
CDR3aa: ASRSGGDFPYEQY; j_gene: TRBJ2-7; v_gene: TRBV2
CDR3aa: SVRDDRVNTEAF; j_gene: TRBJ1-1; v_gene: TRBV29-1
CDR3aa: ASRTGGEGEKLF; j_gene: TRBJ1-4; v_gene: TRBV6-6
CDR3aa: ASSPRVANTEAF; j_gene: TRBJ1-1; v_gene: TRBV18
CDR3aa: ASRKRVAGGGESGELF; j_gene: TRBJ2-2; v_gene: TRBV27
CDR3aa: ASSQEKRNVAYEQY; j_gene: TRBJ2-7; v_gene: TRBV4-3
CDR3aa: ASRTGDFYGYT; j_gene: TRBJ1-2; v_gene: TRBV5-1
CDR3aa: ASRGGRTEAF; j_gene: TRBJ1-1; v_gene: TRBV6-5
CDR3aa: ASSIPSGGYT; j_gene: TRBJ1-2; v_gene: TRBV19
CDR3aa: ASRVGGGETYEQY; j_gene: TRBJ2-7; v_gene: TRBV5-1
CDR3aa: ASTPSGTSRETQY; j_gene: TRBJ2-5; v_gene: TRBV19
CDR3aa: ASSLASSGGAEY; j_gene: TRBJ2-7; v_gene: TRBV5-4
CDR3aa: ASSSDWSSYEQY; j_gene: TRBJ2-7; v_gene: TRBV6-5
CDR3aa: ATSDPREGQGDRETQY; j_gene: TRBJ2-5; v_gene: TRBV24-1
CDR3aa: ASSLGDSWTQY; j_gene: TRBJ2-3; v_gene: TRBV7-7